This is a list of T cell receptor beta chains from one sample in a study of shared clonotypes between healthy human individuals. Sequencing used immunoSEQ multiplex PCR; TCRdb keeps in-frame clones, though not all of them. The table has about 1 million clones, about 76% seen once. Input material: memory CD4+ T cells sorted from blood. The receptors here all came from a man aged 18 to 35 in good health. CDR3s include the opening cysteine and the closing phenylalanine or tryptophan. Fields, in order: clone size, V gene, J gene, D gene, CDR3 DNA, CDR3 protein. A D gene is named only where the DNA matches it firmly. The size of a clone is reported for some rows only, either as once, few or many, or as a class for expanded clones.

clone size: few; V gene: TRBV11-2; J gene: TRBJ2-1; D gene: -; CDR3 DNA: TGTGCCAGCAGCTTAGGGCTCCGGGAGTTCTTC; CDR3 protein: CASSLGLREFF
clone size: -; V gene: TRBV7-9; J gene: TRBJ2-7; D gene: TRBD2; CDR3 DNA: TGTGCCAGCAGCCCCCCCGGGACTAGCACCTACGAGCAGTACTTC; CDR3 protein: CASSPPGTSTYEQYF
clone size: -; V gene: TRBV10-2; J gene: TRBJ2-3; D gene: -; CDR3 DNA: TGCGCCAGCAGTGACTTAGGAGATACGCAGTATTTT; CDR3 protein: CASSDLGDTQYF
clone size: -; V gene: TRBV6-1; J gene: TRBJ2-7; D gene: -; CDR3 DNA: TGTGCCAGCAAAAGGGGGGTTTTGGACGAGCAGTACTTC; CDR3 protein: CASKRGVLDEQYF
clone size: -; V gene: TRBV5-1; J gene: TRBJ1-1; D gene: TRBD1; CDR3 DNA: TGCGCCAGCAGCTTGGTGACAGGGATTAACACTGAAGCTTTCTTT; CDR3 protein: CASSLVTGINTEAFF
clone size: -; V gene: TRBV20-1; J gene: TRBJ1-1; D gene: -; CDR3 DNA: TGCAGTGCTAGTTCAGGAGTTGAAGCTTTCTTT; CDR3 protein: CSASSGVEAFF
clone size: once; V gene: TRBV5-1; J gene: TRBJ1-5; D gene: -; CDR3 DNA: TGCGCCAGCAAATCAGGTATTACTGGCAATCAGCCCCAGCATTTT; CDR3 protein: CASKSGITGNQPQHF
clone size: -; V gene: TRBV28; J gene: TRBJ2-6; D gene: TRBD1; CDR3 DNA: TGTGCCAGCAGCCCCAGACAGGGCGGAACTGGGGCCAACGTCCTGACTTTC; CDR3 protein: CASSPRQGGTGANVLTF
clone size: once; V gene: TRBV7-9; J gene: TRBJ2-5; D gene: TRBD1; CDR3 DNA: TGTGCCAGCAGCTCTCGGACAGGGGAGACCCAGTACTTC; CDR3 protein: CASSSRTGETQYF
clone size: -; V gene: TRBV29-1; J gene: TRBJ2-3; D gene: TRBD2; CDR3 DNA: TGCAGCGGGGCGGGAGACACAGATACGCAGTATTTT; CDR3 protein: CSGAGDTDTQYF
clone size: -; V gene: TRBV5-1; J gene: TRBJ2-7; D gene: -; CDR3 DNA: TGCGCCAGCAGCTTGATACCAGGACTGGTAGACGAGCAGTACTTC; CDR3 protein: CASSLIPGLVDEQYF
clone size: -; V gene: TRBV6-6; J gene: TRBJ1-1; D gene: -; CDR3 DNA: TGTGCCAGCAGCCCGTGGGGGAACACTGAAGCTTTCTTT; CDR3 protein: CASSPWGNTEAFF
clone size: -; V gene: TRBV7-9; J gene: TRBJ1-2; D gene: -; CDR3 DNA: TGTGCCAGCAGCTTAGCCCTAGACTATGGCTACACCTTC; CDR3 protein: CASSLALDYGYTF
clone size: -; V gene: TRBV7-9; J gene: TRBJ2-5; D gene: -; CDR3 DNA: TGTGCCAGCAGCTTAGCGCTCGGACCAAGGACGGAGACCCAGTACTTC; CDR3 protein: CASSLALGPRTETQYF
clone size: -; V gene: TRBV18; J gene: TRBJ2-6; D gene: -; CDR3 DNA: TGTGCCAGCTCACAGCCGGGGACTGGGGCCAACGTCCTGACTTTC; CDR3 protein: CASSQPGTGANVLTF
clone size: -; V gene: TRBV5-1; J gene: TRBJ2-7; D gene: TRBD2; CDR3 DNA: TGCGCCACACGTCCGTCGACTAGCGGCGGATACGAGCAGTACTTC; CDR3 protein: CATRPSTSGGYEQYF
clone size: -; V gene: TRBV5-1; J gene: TRBJ2-7; D gene: TRBD2; CDR3 DNA: TGCGCCAGCAGCTTGGGACTTAGCGGGGGCTCCTACGAGCAGTACTTC; CDR3 protein: CASSLGLSGGSYEQYF
clone size: -; V gene: TRBV5-1; J gene: TRBJ2-3; D gene: -; CDR3 DNA: TGCGCCAGCAGCTTGTTCTCAGATACGCAGTATTTT; CDR3 protein: CASSLFSDTQYF
clone size: -; V gene: TRBV7-2; J gene: TRBJ1-2; D gene: -; CDR3 DNA: TGTGCCAGCAGCTTAGACCGGACACTACTACGCAGCTACACCTTC; CDR3 protein: CASSLDRTLLRSYTF
clone size: -; V gene: TRBV27; J gene: TRBJ1-1; D gene: TRBD1; CDR3 DNA: TGTGCCAGCAGTAAACAGGGGGGGAACACTGAAGCTTTCTTT; CDR3 protein: CASSKQGGNTEAFF
clone size: -; V gene: TRBV28; J gene: TRBJ1-4; D gene: -; CDR3 DNA: TGTGCCAGCAGTACCCGACAGGTTAATGAAAAACTGTTTTTT; CDR3 protein: CASSTRQVNEKLFF
clone size: -; V gene: TRBV2; J gene: TRBJ1-2; D gene: -; CDR3 DNA: TGTGCCAGCAGTGTCCAAGGGCAGCTCTATGGCTACACCTTC; CDR3 protein: CASSVQGQLYGYTF
clone size: -; V gene: TRBV7-9; J gene: TRBJ1-6; D gene: -; CDR3 DNA: TGTGCCAGCAGCCGATCGGGGAATTCACCCCTCCACTTT; CDR3 protein: CASSRSGNSPLHF
clone size: -; V gene: TRBV10-3; J gene: TRBJ2-3; D gene: TRBD2; CDR3 DNA: TGTGCCATCAAAGCGGGAAGGGACGGAGATACGCAGTATTTT; CDR3 protein: CAIKAGRDGDTQYF
clone size: -; V gene: TRBV11-2; J gene: TRBJ1-5; D gene: -; CDR3 DNA: TGTGCCAGCAGCCTAACGTTCGGACAGCCCCAGCATTTT; CDR3 protein: CASSLTFGQPQHF
clone size: -; V gene: TRBV11-2; J gene: TRBJ2-7; D gene: -; CDR3 DNA: TGTGCCAGCAGCTCCCGGGACGCATTTTCCTACGAGCAGTACTTC; CDR3 protein: CASSSRDAFSYEQYF
clone size: -; V gene: TRBV28; J gene: TRBJ2-7; D gene: TRBD1; CDR3 DNA: TGTGCCAGCAGTTCGGGACAGGCCATCTACGAGCAGTACTTC; CDR3 protein: CASSSGQAIYEQYF
clone size: once; V gene: TRBV10-3; J gene: TRBJ2-4; D gene: TRBD2; CDR3 DNA: TGTGCCACCGGGACTAGCGACATTCAGTACTTC; CDR3 protein: CATGTSDIQYF
clone size: few; V gene: TRBV5-1; J gene: TRBJ2-3; D gene: TRBD1; CDR3 DNA: TGCGCCAGCAGCTCGTCGCTCCGACAGGGATTAGATACGCAGTATTTT; CDR3 protein: CASSSSLRQGLDTQYF